These 25 T cell receptor beta chains came from one sample sequenced in a study of molecular identifiers for immune sequencing clone quantification (dated by TCRdb to between 2017 and 2018). The library relied on PCR. Sequencing relied on a NextSeq 500. TCRdb ran its own pipeline on the public reads, namely fastp trimming at Q25 and MiXCR clone calling, and kept in-frame beta chains. CDR3 protein duplicates are merged, each entry listing the most common genes and DNA. The sample yields about 320,000 distinct CDR3 sequences; about 23% were counted once. The top ten constitute 0.65% to 0.75% of the sample. Sequenced: naive CD8+ T cells from blood, with Jurkat cell RNA spiked in. In light of the paper, this sample's cell subset or site label describes: FACS-sorted CD8+CD4-CCR7+CD45RA+ naive T cells. These receptors all stem from a human donor in good health. Some libraries in this study had Jurkat cell RNA spiked in.

Worth noting for this clonotype: This may be a read error: a much more frequent sequence differs by one nucleotide. This chain joins TRBV30 and TRBJ2-7; D is unresolved. Germline V CDR1 and CDR2: GTSNPN, SVGIG (reference sequence). The CDR3 covers 15 residues. The CDR3 loop reads CAWSDIDGRTYERYF. CDR3 DNA sequence: TGTGCCTGGAGTGACATCGATGGGCGCACCTACGAGCGGTACTTC.

In regard to this clonotype: A much larger clone differs by one base, so this may be a read error. The chain recombines TRBV12-3 or TRBV12-4 with TRBJ2-5; D remains ambiguous. CDR3 length: 14 amino acids. The CDR3 DNA reads as TGTGCCAGCAGTCCCCCTGCGCCTGAAGAGGCCCAGTACTTC. This sequence encodes CASSPPAPEEAQYF.

V and J are TRBV7-3 and TRBJ2-3; the match to TRBD2 covers 11 bases. The CDR3 length is 17 residues. Per germline, CDR1 SGHTA and CDR2 FQGTGA. V lost 11 bases, J lost 6 bases, and 19 bases stayed unmatched. DNA for the CDR3: TGTGCCCGCCGCTTGGACAGGCCTAGCGGGGGGCAGGATACGCAGTATTTT. It yields the protein CARRLDRPSGGQDTQYF.

In regard to this clonotype: Because the CDR3 is missing its conserved closing phenylalanine or tryptophan, this is likely a read error. The V gene is TRBV7-9, the J gene TRBJ2-5; 10 nucleotides line up with TRBD1. The germline gives CDR1 SEHNR, CDR2 FQNEAQ (reference sequence). This CDR3 comprises 16 residues. J lost 4 bases, V lost 3 bases, and 8 bases had no gene match. CDR3 loop: CASSLDDRGQGETQYS. As DNA, the CDR3 is TGTGCCAGCAGCTTGGACGACAGGGGGCAGGGAGAGACCCAGTACTCC.

This clonotype appeared a few times. V usage is TRBV29-1 and J usage is TRBJ2-3; maybe TRBD1 (6 bases). The V and J ends lost 3 bases and 3 bases respectively, with 19 bases between them. There are 16 residues in the CDR3. Germline lookup yields CDR1 SQVTM and CDR2 ANQGSEA. The CDR3 nucleotides are TGCAGCGTTGACCGTAGACAGGAAGAGGGAACAGATACGCAGTATTTT. This codes for CSVDRRQEEGTDTQYF.

This clonotype was counted a few times. The chain recombines TRBV12-3 or TRBV12-4 with TRBJ1-5, with no clear D. The V end lost 5 bases, the J end lost 4 bases, and 12 bases lay between the germline ends. This CDR3 is 14 amino acids long. The CDR3 here is CASSPLGYNQPQHF. In DNA form, the CDR3 reads TGTGCCAGCAGTCCACTGGGTTATAATCAGCCCCAGCATTTT.

As for this clonotype: A much larger clone differs by one base, so this may be a read error. The chain is built from TRBV7-6 and TRBJ1-1; D remains ambiguous. Trimming cost V 1 base and J 3 bases, with 9 bases left between them. CDR1 is SGHVS and CDR2 is FNYEAQ in the germline V gene. This CDR3 spans 14 amino acids. The CDR3 DNA reads as TGTGCCAGCAGCTTAGGAGGGCCGCACACTGAAGCTTTCTTT. Translation gives CASSLGGPHTEAFF. Variable domain in full (rest from reference TRBV7-6 and TRBJ1-1): GAGVSQSPRYKVTKRGQDVALRCDPISGHVSLYWYRQALGQGPEFLTYFNYEAQQDKSGLPNDRFSAERPEGSISTLTIQRTEQRDSAMYRCASSLGGPHTEAFFGQGTRLTVV.

This clonotype turned up a few times. The chain joins TRBV10-3 to TRBJ2-7, with D hard to call. Germline lookup yields CDR1 ENHRY and CDR2 SYGVKD. The CDR3 runs 14 residues. V gave up 4 bases and J gave up 2 bases, with 12 bases separating them. DNA for the CDR3: TGTGCCATCAGTGGAAGCATGAAGACCTACGAGCAGTACTTC. Residues: CAISGSMKTYEQYF.

With respect to this clonotype: A much larger clonotype is one base distant, so this may be a read error. The chain is built from TRBV28 and TRBJ1-5; 7 nucleotides align to TRBD1. This CDR3 contains 18 residues. The germline V gene has CDR1 MDHEN and CDR2 SYDVKM. The CDR3 DNA reads as TGTGCCGGCAGTCAACAGGGGCCCTGGGAGGGTAGCAATCAGCCCCAGCATTTT. Its protein product is CAGSQQGPWEGSNQPQHF.

This clonotype was seen only once. A single base separates this from a much larger clone, so it may be a read error. The chain carries TRBV7-9 and TRBJ2-3, with no clear D. CDR1 is SEHNR, CDR2 FQNEAQ, per germline (reference sequence). The V and J ends lost 5 bases and 3 bases respectively, with 9 bases between them. The CDR3 is 13 amino acids. CDR3 in DNA: TGTGCCAGCAGCCCCGAGCAGACAGATACGCAGTATTTT. The encoded protein is CASSPEQTDTQYF.

This clonotype was detected many times. The chain has TRBV11-3 and TRBJ2-3, with D possibly TRBD2 on 5 matching bases. The CDR3 runs to 14 residues. V was shortened by 4 bases and J by 0 bases, with 8 bases between the two germline ends. Germline V CDR1 and CDR2: SGHNT, YENEEA. CDR3 amino acids: CASSSGSSTDTQYF. The CDR3 DNA follows: TGTGCCAGCAGCTCGGGGTCCAGCACAGATACGCAGTATTTT.

The table lists this clonotype with many counts. The chain joins TRBV5-1 to TRBJ1-1, with D hard to call. Trimming removed 2 bases from V and 1 base from J, with 9 bases in between. The CDR3 extends over 14 amino acids. Per germline, CDR1 SGHRS and CDR2 YFSETQ. CDR3 nucleotide sequence: TGCGCCAGCAGCTTCCAATCAGGGAACACTGAAGCTTTCTTT. This encodes CASSFQSGNTEAFF. The complete variable domain, with remaining parts taken from reference TRBV5-1 and TRBJ1-1, reads KAGVTQTPRYLIKTRGQQVTLSCSPISGHRSVSWYQQTPGQGLQFLFEYFSETQRNKGNFPGRFSGRQFSNSRSEMNVSTLELGDSALYLCASSFQSGNTEAFFGQGTRLTVV.

To note about this clonotype: Just one base apart from a much larger clone, this may be a read error. In this CDR3 the conserved last residue, phenylalanine or tryptophan, is missing, so a read error is likely. The rearrangement joins TRBV5-1 to TRBJ2-1, with 9 bases lining up with TRBD1. Trimming took 4 bases from V and 8 from J; bases not matched to a gene: 7. Germline CDR1 and CDR2: SGHRS and YFSETQ. This CDR3 is built from 14 residues. The CDR3 reads CASSIPTGGDEQFI. The CDR3, as DNA: TGCGCCAGCAGCATACCTACAGGGGGCGATGAGCAGTTCATC.

The sample holds many counts of this clonotype. J is TRBJ2-7 and V is TRBV25-1; no clear D gene. The CDR3 length is 11 residues. Per the germline V gene, CDR1 is MGHDK and CDR2 is SYGVNS. V was clipped by 0 bases and J by 5 bases, with 2 bases between them. As DNA, the CDR3 is TGTGCCAGCAGTGAATATGACGAGCAGTACTTC. Encoded protein: CASSEYDEQYF.

With regard to this clonotype: A clone one base away is much larger, so this may be a read error. This chain links TRBV6-5 with TRBJ1-3; unclear D gene. Germline loops: CDR1 MNHEY, CDR2 SVGAGI. The CDR3 totals 14 residues. This chain's CDR3 is CASSYSAGRNTVYF. The CDR3 coding sequence is TGTGCCAGCAGTTACTCAGCAGGTCGAAACACCGTATATTTT.

The chain joins TRBV28 to TRBJ2-6; D remains ambiguous. This CDR3 is 16 amino acids long. Germline V gene data show CDR1 as MDHEN and CDR2 as SYDVKM. V was shortened by 5 bases and J by 4 bases, with 15 bases between the two germline ends. Here the CDR3 reads CASSRPDLAGANVLTF. The CDR3 bases are TGTGCCAGCAGTCGACCAGACCTGGCCGGGGCCAACGTCCTGACTTTC.

V gene TRBV10-2 combines with J gene TRBJ2-4; 7 nucleotides align to TRBD1. The CDR3 contains 16 residues. V gave up 0 bases and J gave up 4 bases; unmatched junction bases: 6. Germline V gene data show CDR1 as WSHSY and CDR2 as SAAADI. The CDR3 loop is CASSESQGPAKNIQYF. In DNA form, the CDR3 reads TGCGCCAGCAGTGAGTCACAGGGGCCGGCGAAAAACATTCAGTACTTC.

Worth noting for this clonotype: A much larger clone lies a single base off, so this may be a read error. The chain uses TRBV27 and TRBJ2-2; D perhaps matches TRBD1 (6 bases). The CDR3 length is 15 residues. Germline V CDR1 and CDR2: MNHEY, SMNVEV (reference sequence). V lost 5 bases to trimming and J lost 3 bases, with 13 bases between them. DNA of the CDR3: TGTGCCAGCAGTCTAAGGACAGACTACACCGGGGAGCTGTTTTTT. Protein: CASSLRTDYTGELFF.

The CDR3 sequence is CASSYSPGANVLTF. CDR3 DNA sequence: TGTGCCAGCAGTTACTCGCCTGGGGCCAACGTCCTGACTTTC. The chain employs TRBV6-2 or TRBV6-3 and TRBJ2-6; D unclear. V gave up 0 bases and J gave up 2 bases, with 2 bases separating them. Per the germline V gene, CDR1 is MNHEY and CDR2 is SVGEGT. The CDR3 loop spans 14 amino acids.

This clonotype was counted at least ten times. The V and J genes are TRBV25-1 and TRBJ1-2; D is unresolved. Germline lookup yields CDR1 MGHDK and CDR2 SYGVNS. The CDR3 sequence is 11 residues long. The germline V and J ends were trimmed by 4 bases and 8 bases, with 8 bases remaining between them. The CDR3 sequence is CASSAGLGYTF. CDR3 DNA: TGTGCCAGCAGTGCTGGACTAGGCTACACCTTC.

This clonotype has a count of ten or more. This chain connects TRBV5-1 to TRBJ2-7; maybe TRBD2 (6 bases). The germline V gene has CDR1 SGHRS and CDR2 YFSETQ. CDR3 length: 13 residues. Trimming removed 3 bases from V and 7 bases from J, with 14 bases in between. CDR3: CASSSGTAREQYF. The CDR3 DNA follows: TGCGCCAGCAGCTCCGGGACTGCAAGGGAGCAGTACTTC.

For this clonotype: A much larger clonotype is one base distant, so this may be a read error. The rearrangement joins TRBV7-2 to TRBJ2-3, with 13 positions matching TRBD2. Germline-derived CDR1 and CDR2 are SGHTA and FQGNSA. J lost 6 bases, V lost 5 bases, and 5 bases had no gene match. The CDR3 has 15 residues. CDR3 DNA: TGTGCCAGCAGCGTAAGGACTAGCGGGAGTGATACGCAGTATTTT. Amino acids: CASSVRTSGSDTQYF.

The chain joins TRBV6-5 to TRBJ2-1; TRBD2 agrees at 7 bases. From germline, CDR1 is MNHEY and CDR2 SVGAGI. There are 17 residues in the CDR3. The junction had 14 bases not matched to a gene; V was cut back by 4 bases and J by 5 bases. CDR3 in amino acids: CASSSQPSSGIHNEQFF. The CDR3 region has the DNA TGTGCCAGCAGTTCCCAACCATCCAGCGGGATACACAATGAGCAGTTCTTC.

In its sample, this clonotype was seen a few times. This chain joins TRBV7-9 and TRBJ2-5, with D possibly being TRBD2 (6 bases). V was pared by 5 bases and J by 1 base, with 11 bases between. There are 14 residues in the CDR3. Germline V gene sequence: CDR1 SEHNR, CDR2 FQNEAQ (reference sequence). The CDR3 region has the DNA TGTGCCAGCAGCATATCTAGCGCCCAAGAGACCCAGTACTTC. It encodes CASSISSAQETQYF. Full variable domain (outside the CDR3, taken from reference TRBV7-9 and TRBJ2-5): DTGVSQNPRHKITKRGQNVTFRCDPISEHNRLYWYRQTLGQGPEFLTYFQNEAQLEKSRLLSDRFSAERPKGSFSTLEIQRTEQGDSAMYLCASSISSAQETQYFGPGTRLLVL.

The CDR3 sequence: CASSQDLDVPFSYEQYF. CDR3 sequence (DNA): TGCGCCAGCAGCCAAGATCTTGACGTCCCGTTTTCCTACGAGCAGTACTTC. This rearrangement joins TRBV4-3 to TRBJ2-7; D remains unclear. V shed 0 bases and J shed 1 base, with 16 bases lying between them. The germline CDR1 and CDR2 sequences are LGHNA and YSLEER. The length of the CDR3 is 17 residues.